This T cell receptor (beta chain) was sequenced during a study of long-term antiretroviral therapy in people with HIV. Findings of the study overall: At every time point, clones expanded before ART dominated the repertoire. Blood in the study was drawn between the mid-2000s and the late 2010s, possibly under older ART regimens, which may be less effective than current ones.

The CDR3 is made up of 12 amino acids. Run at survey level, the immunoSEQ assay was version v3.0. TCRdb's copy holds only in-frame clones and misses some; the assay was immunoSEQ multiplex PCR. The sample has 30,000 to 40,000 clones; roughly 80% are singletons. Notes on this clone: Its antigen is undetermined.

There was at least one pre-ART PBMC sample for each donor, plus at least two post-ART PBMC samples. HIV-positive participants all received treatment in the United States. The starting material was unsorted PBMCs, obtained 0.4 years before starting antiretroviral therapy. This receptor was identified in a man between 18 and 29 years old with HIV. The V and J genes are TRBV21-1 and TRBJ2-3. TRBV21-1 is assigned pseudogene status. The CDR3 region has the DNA TGTGCCAGCAGCAAGGGGGAAGATACGCAGTATTTT. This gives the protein CASSKGEDTQYF.